The TCR beta chain described here comes from a study of T cell repertoires in cytomegalovirus infection. Germline V gene sequence: CDR1 SNHLY, CDR2 FYNNEI. With 6 bases clipped from V and 8 bases from J, the junction kept 14 bases outside the gene matches. The CDR3 loop spans 16 amino acids. TCRdb used MiXCR to reprocess the reads, holding one entry per CDR3 protein. The data contain hundreds of thousands of distinct CDR3 sequences, approximately 22% of them singletons. The clonotype originates from a human donor in good health (CMV status not recorded). Some clones in this sample may be carry-over from other donors' samples. The chain carries TRBV2 and TRBJ1-4; 8 nucleotides agree with TRBD1. Source material: CD8+ T cells from PBMCs. CDR3 sequence: CASRVQSTGVSEKLFF. In DNA, the CDR3 is TGTGCCAGCAGGGTCCAATCGACAGGGGTCTCCGAAAAACTGTTTTTT.